Listed below are T cell receptor beta chains from one sample, sequenced in a study of T cells in Graves' hyperthyroidism and ophthalmopathy. MiXCR, applied by TCRdb to the multiplex PCR reads, yields one record per CDR3 protein. This sample has about 610,000 distinct CDR3 sequences, with about 16% found just once. Material for sequencing was blood. These receptors were obtained from a woman aged 40-49 years with Graves' ophthalmopathy. Each CDR3 is given without its conserved first and last residue. Each record gives: J gene, V gene, CDR3 protein.

J gene: TRBJ2-2; V gene: TRBV3-1; CDR3 protein: ASSQEYPLERDNTGELF
J gene: TRBJ1-1; V gene: TRBV10-3; CDR3 protein: VNSDSPLKMNTEAF
J gene: TRBJ2-7; V gene: TRBV2; CDR3 protein: ASSVQGVCYEQY
J gene: TRBJ2-3; V gene: TRBV3-1; CDR3 protein: ASSQGVFTQY
J gene: TRBJ2-3; V gene: TRBV29-1; CDR3 protein: SVARRTASTDTQY
J gene: TRBJ2-7; V gene: TRBV5-1; CDR3 protein: ASSLGVGASSYEQY
J gene: TRBJ2-1; V gene: TRBV6-1; CDR3 protein: ASKRDRPNNEQF
J gene: TRBJ2-3; V gene: TRBV6-1; CDR3 protein: AGGVQADTQY
J gene: TRBJ2-3; V gene: TRBV13; CDR3 protein: ASRSSSGSRTDTQY
J gene: TRBJ1-1; V gene: TRBV7-2; CDR3 protein: ASSPTLDGNTEAF
J gene: TRBJ1-5; V gene: TRBV12-3/TRBV12-4; CDR3 protein: ASRSGQGENQPQH
J gene: TRBJ1-1; V gene: TRBV28; CDR3 protein: ASSRPYRGDTEAF
J gene: TRBJ2-1; V gene: TRBV2; CDR3 protein: ASSERTSGSQGNEQF
J gene: TRBJ1-1; V gene: TRBV7-2; CDR3 protein: ASSPEGYRMNTEAF
J gene: TRBJ2-1; V gene: TRBV29-1; CDR3 protein: SVGRGSSYNEQF
J gene: TRBJ1-6; V gene: TRBV3-1; CDR3 protein: ASSQAAGAPLH
J gene: TRBJ2-1; V gene: TRBV12-3/TRBV12-4; CDR3 protein: ASSLRGRVPYNEQF
J gene: TRBJ2-5; V gene: TRBV6-5; CDR3 protein: ASTAGRAQY
J gene: TRBJ2-3; V gene: TRBV20-1; CDR3 protein: SAPSRQARTDTQY
J gene: TRBJ2-3; V gene: TRBV7-9; CDR3 protein: ASSSSGGGDTQY
J gene: TRBJ2-7; V gene: TRBV7-2; CDR3 protein: ASSFRDGAYEQY
J gene: TRBJ2-1; V gene: TRBV2; CDR3 protein: AGGGTGLGEF
J gene: TRBJ2-5; V gene: TRBV18; CDR3 protein: ASSSWVQETQY
J gene: TRBJ2-1; V gene: TRBV7-9; CDR3 protein: ASSLARLNNEQF
J gene: TRBJ2-1; V gene: TRBV7-9; CDR3 protein: ASSLAGEYEQF
J gene: TRBJ1-2; V gene: TRBV11-2; CDR3 protein: ASSPRGVGTGERYT
J gene: TRBJ2-1; V gene: TRBV5-6; CDR3 protein: ASSLAGGRVNEQF
J gene: TRBJ2-3; V gene: TRBV20-1; CDR3 protein: SAAPPGLAADTQY
J gene: TRBJ2-7; V gene: TRBV19; CDR3 protein: ASSNLAGGPEEQY
J gene: TRBJ2-2; V gene: TRBV5-1; CDR3 protein: ASSGSGGVGELF
J gene: TRBJ2-7; V gene: TRBV20-1; CDR3 protein: SARDTGSYEQY
J gene: TRBJ1-5; V gene: TRBV10-3; CDR3 protein: AISEGGFQPQH
J gene: TRBJ2-1; V gene: TRBV20-1; CDR3 protein: SARSGTGLHNEQF
J gene: TRBJ2-3; V gene: TRBV20-1; CDR3 protein: SATGLAGTTDTQY
J gene: TRBJ1-6; V gene: TRBV27; CDR3 protein: ASSRPGRSPLH
J gene: TRBJ2-2; V gene: TRBV20-1; CDR3 protein: SARHQNTGELF
J gene: TRBJ2-1; V gene: TRBV4-1; CDR3 protein: ASSPDGTSGIYEQF
J gene: TRBJ1-2; V gene: TRBV2; CDR3 protein: ASSGVGPDYGYT
J gene: TRBJ1-1; V gene: TRBV6-1; CDR3 protein: ASSEGGRGRMNTEAF
J gene: TRBJ2-7; V gene: TRBV6-1; CDR3 protein: ASSRRGDEQY
J gene: TRBJ2-2; V gene: TRBV18; CDR3 protein: ASSLRQGSTGELF
J gene: TRBJ2-3; V gene: TRBV24-1; CDR3 protein: ATSDLQEDTDTQY
J gene: TRBJ1-1; V gene: TRBV7-9; CDR3 protein: ASSTQMTANTEAF